This TCR beta chain was recovered during a study of regulatory T cells in long-lasting Graves disease. Overall study context: Persistent cases took antithyroid drugs over 5 years and stayed TSH receptor antibody positive.

Time point noted: persistent/refractory GD, antithyroid drugs over 5 years with positive TRAb. Generation of the TCR library employed RNA extracted from PBMCs. The authors diagnosed Graves' disease using American Thyroid Association guidelines. The authors drew patients from an endocrinology department in Xi'an, China. Trimming left V 4 bases short and J 5 bases short, with 11 bases between. Germline lookup yields CDR1 MGHRA and CDR2 YSYEKL. This CDR3 contains 13 residues. In the case of this clonotype: Antigen specificity is unknown.

Study-wide results and caveats: Exclusively peripheral blood, rather than thyroid tissue, was studied.

CDR3 regions were amplified by Arm-PCR using iRepertoire HTBI primers to build TCR beta libraries. MiXCR was run by TCRdb on the multiplex PCR reads, yielding one entry per CDR3 protein. Of around 460,000 distinct CDR3 sequences listed, less than 25% were seen once; the top ten hold 13%. The rearrangement joins TRBV4-1 to TRBJ2-5; the D is unclear. Material: peripheral blood mononuclear cells (PBMCs), obtained when the disease was refractory, from a patient treated with antithyroid drugs. This TCR was sampled from a female donor with Graves disease. CDR3 sequence: CASSLAASETQYF. The DNA of the CDR3 is TGCGCCAGCAGCCTCGCCGCGAGTGAGACCCAGTACTTC.